Shown below are 3 T cell receptor beta chains from a single sample sequenced in a study of blood T cell repertoires in COVID-19. Assay: immunoSEQ multiplex PCR; the TCRdb copy retains only in-frame clones and omits some. The sample yields tens of thousands of clones, 82% seen once. The specimen sequenced was peripheral blood. These receptors all come from a human donor in a cohort sampled during active COVID-19.

The chain recombines TRBV19 with TRBJ1-1, with D tentatively TRBD1 (6 bases). This CDR3 is built from 16 residues. Germline V gives CDR1 LNHDA, CDR2 SQIVND (reference sequence). V was cut by 2 bases and J by 1 base, with 14 bases left in between. The CDR3 DNA reads as TGTGCCAGTAGTATAAGGACCACAGGGAGGAACACTGAAGCTTTCTTT. This codes for CASSIRTTGRNTEAFF.

V usage is TRBV10-3 and J usage is TRBJ2-3; TRBD2 is a possible D gene (6 bases). V was cut by 7 bases and J by 6 bases, with 11 bases left in between. The CDR3 sequence is 12 residues long. Germline lookup yields CDR1 ENHRY and CDR2 SYGVKD. CDR3 in amino acids: CAIKAEGDTQYF. The CDR3, as DNA: TGTGCCATCAAGGCGGAGGGGGATACGCAGTATTTT.

The rearrangement links TRBV6-1 to TRBJ2-7; D remains unclear. V was shortened by 3 bases and J by 6 bases, with 15 bases between the two germline ends. The CDR3 spans 14 residues. Germline CDR1 is MNHNS and CDR2 is SASEGT. In DNA form, the CDR3 reads TGTGCCAGCAGTGAGAGTTATTATCTTGGCGAGCAGTACTTC. It specifies CASSESYYLGEQYF.